Described below is a single T cell receptor beta chain sequence and its context. Germline V gene lookup returns CDR1 SGHRS and CDR2 YFSETQ. The CDR3 is made up of 13 amino acids. J was trimmed by 8 bases and V by 2 bases; bases with no gene match: 4. The source of the sample is a study of T cell changes during pregnancy in multiple sclerosis. Assay used: immunoSEQ multiplex PCR; TCRdb lists only in-frame clones, some missing. The sample yields roughly 40,000 clones, over 75% seen once. The chain links TRBV5-1 to TRBJ1-1; the match to TRBD1 covers 9 bases. The sample here was CD8+ T cells from peripheral blood mononuclear cells, taken before pregnancy. The TCR comes from a female donor with multiple sclerosis, enrolled in a pregnancy study. CDR3 sequence reads: CASSFTGTGEAFF. The CDR3 coding sequence is TGCGCCAGCAGCTTTACCGGGACAGGGGAAGCTTTCTTT.